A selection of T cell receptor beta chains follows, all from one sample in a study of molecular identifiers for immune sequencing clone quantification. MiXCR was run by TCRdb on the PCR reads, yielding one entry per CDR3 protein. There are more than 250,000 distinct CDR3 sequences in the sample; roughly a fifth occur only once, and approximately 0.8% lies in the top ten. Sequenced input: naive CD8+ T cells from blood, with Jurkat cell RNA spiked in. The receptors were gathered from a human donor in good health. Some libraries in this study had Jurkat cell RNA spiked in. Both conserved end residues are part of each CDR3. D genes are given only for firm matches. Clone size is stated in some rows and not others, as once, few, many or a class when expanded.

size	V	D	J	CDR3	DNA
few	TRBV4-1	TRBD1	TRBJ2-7	CASSLNGGTGLSEQYF	TGCGCCAGCAGTCTCAACGGCGGGACAGGGCTCTCCGAGCAGTACTTC
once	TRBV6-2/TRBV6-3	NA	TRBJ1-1	CASSSQGDEIRDIAFF	TGTGCCAGCAGTTCGCAGGGAGATGAGATACGGGATATCGCTTTCTTT
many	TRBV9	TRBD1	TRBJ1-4	CASTHGGQLNEKLFF	TGTGCCAGCACCCATGGGGGACAGCTGAATGAAAAACTGTTTTTT
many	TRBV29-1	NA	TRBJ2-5	CSVEDWLTQETQYF	TGCAGCGTTGAAGATTGGCTAACCCAAGAGACCCAGTACTTC
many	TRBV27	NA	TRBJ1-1	CASSLGAEAFF	TGTGCCAGCAGTCTGGGGGCAGAAGCTTTCTTT
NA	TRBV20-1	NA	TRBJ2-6	CSAGTATGANVLTF	TGCAGTGCCGGGACCGCCACTGGGGCCAACGTCCTGACTTTC
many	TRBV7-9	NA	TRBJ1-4	CASSPRTDATNEKLFF	TGTGCCAGCAGCCCCCGGACGGATGCAACTAATGAAAAACTGTTTTTT
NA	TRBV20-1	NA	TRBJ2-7	CSARENRVGYGQYF	TGCAGTGCTAGAGAAAACAGGGTTGGGTACGGGCAGTACTTC
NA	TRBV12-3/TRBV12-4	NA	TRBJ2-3	CASSFWQEYSTDTQYF	TGTGCCAGCAGTTTTTGGCAGGAGTATAGCACAGATACGCAGTATTTT
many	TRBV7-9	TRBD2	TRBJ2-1	CASSLSLGGGKNEQFF	TGTGCCAGCAGCTTAAGTCTTGGCGGGGGGAAGAATGAGCAGTTCTTC
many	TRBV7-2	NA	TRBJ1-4	CASSFSGATNEKLFF	TGTGCCAGCAGCTTTTCTGGCGCAACTAATGAAAAACTGTTTTTT
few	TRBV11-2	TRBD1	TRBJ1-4	CASRPPGQGSGKLFF	TGTGCCAGCAGGCCCCCGGGACAGGGGTCGGGAAAACTGTTTTTT
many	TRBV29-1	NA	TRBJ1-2	CSALQQNYGYTF	TGCAGCGCTCTTCAGCAAAACTATGGCTACACCTTC
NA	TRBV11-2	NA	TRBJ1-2	CASTSDLWYGYTF	TGTGCCAGCACCTCAGATCTTTGGTATGGCTACACCTTC
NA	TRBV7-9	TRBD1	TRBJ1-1	CTSSSPPGQGTNTEAFF	TGTACCAGCAGCTCTCCGCCGGGACAGGGAACCAACACTGAAGCTTTCTTT
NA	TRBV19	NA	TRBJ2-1	CASRPVQFF	TGTGCCAGTCGCCCTGTGCAGTTCTTC
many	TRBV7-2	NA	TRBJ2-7	CASSFWDTTAYEQYF	TGTGCCAGCAGCTTCTGGGACACAACCGCCTACGAGCAGTACTTC
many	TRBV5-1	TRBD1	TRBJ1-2	CASSLGQDYTF	TGCGCCAGCAGCTTAGGACAGGACTACACCTTC
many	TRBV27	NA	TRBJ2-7	CASSLSVGPYEQYF	TGTGCCAGCAGTTTATCTGTGGGACCCTACGAGCAGTACTTC
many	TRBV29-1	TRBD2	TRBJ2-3	CSVPFSRRDYTDTQYF	TGCAGCGTGCCCTTCTCTAGGCGGGACTACACAGATACGCAGTATTTT
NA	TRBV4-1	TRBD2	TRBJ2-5	CASSQEASGFFQETQYF	TGCGCCAGCAGCCAAGAAGCTAGCGGGTTTTTCCAAGAGACCCAGTACTTC
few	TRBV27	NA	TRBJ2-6	CASTNIGVNGANVLTF	TGTGCCAGCACAAACATTGGAGTGAACGGGGCCAACGTCCTGACTTTC
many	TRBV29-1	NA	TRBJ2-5	CSVDNWELKGETQYF	TGCAGCGTTGATAATTGGGAGTTAAAGGGAGAGACCCAGTACTTC
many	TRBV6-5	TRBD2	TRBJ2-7	CASSSSGTAPEQYF	TGTGCCAGCAGTTCTAGCGGGACGGCCCCCGAGCAGTACTTC
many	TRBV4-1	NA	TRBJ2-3	CASSQGAGQGTDTQYF	TGCGCCAGCAGCCAAGGGGCGGGGCAGGGGACAGATACGCAGTATTTT
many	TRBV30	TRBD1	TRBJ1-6	CAWDRTGGSLHF	TGTGCCTGGGACCGGACAGGGGGATCCCTCCACTTT
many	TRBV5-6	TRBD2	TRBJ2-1	CASSLGGRGAAREQFF	TGTGCCAGCAGCTTGGGAGGGCGGGGGGCTGCTCGGGAGCAGTTCTTC
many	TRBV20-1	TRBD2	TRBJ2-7	CSARGAGGNYEQYF	TGCAGTGCTAGAGGGGCGGGGGGAAACTACGAGCAGTACTTC
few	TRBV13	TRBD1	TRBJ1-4	CASSLGADRGDEKLFF	TGTGCCAGCAGCTTAGGCGCGGACAGGGGCGATGAAAAACTGTTTTTT
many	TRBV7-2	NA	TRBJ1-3	CASSTGRSSGNTIYF	TGTGCCAGCAGCACGGGACGGTCCTCTGGAAACACCATATATTTT
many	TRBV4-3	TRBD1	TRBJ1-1	CASRIDRADTEAFF	TGCGCCAGCAGAATCGACAGGGCGGACACTGAAGCTTTCTTT
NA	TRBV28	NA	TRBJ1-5	CASSTDRTLNQPQHF	TGTGCCAGCAGCACAGACAGAACCCTTAATCAGCCCCAGCATTTT
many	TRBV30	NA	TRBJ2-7	CAWSVASGGYEQYF	TGTGCCTGGAGTGTAGCCAGTGGGGGCTACGAGCAGTACTTC